The source of this T cell receptor beta chain is a study of graft-versus-host responses after intestinal transplantation. Study-wide context: Every transplant recipient was induced with anti-thymocyte globulin, then maintained on tacrolimus and steroids for around 3 years. Study findings and constraints: Declining HvG levels early post-transplant were linked to peak circulating GvH clone levels.

Sequencing used immunoSEQ multiplex PCR; TCRdb keeps in-frame clones, though not all of them. The sample carries 9,500 to 15,000 clones, roughly 92% recorded once. Trimming took 6 bases from V and 8 from J, leaving 14 bases between them. In germline, CDR1 is MNHNS, CDR2 SASEGT. The CDR3 runs to 13 residues. This clone was counted once. Its antigen is currently unknown. The material was PBMCs, obtained just under 110 days after intestinal transplant. This TCR derives from a human patient who received an intestinal transplant, so some T cells may come from the graft donor. The chain links TRBV6-1 to TRBJ2-1; D tentatively reads TRBD1 or TRBD2 (5 bases each). This CDR3 is CASRGPRYDEQFF. The CDR3 region has the DNA TGTGCCAGCAGGGGACCTCGGTACGATGAGCAGTTCTTC.